This TCR beta chain was sequenced during a study of blood T cell repertoires in COVID-19. The repertoire was sequenced with immunoSEQ multiplex PCR; TCRdb's copy has only in-frame clones and lacks some. Of 15,000 to 20,000 clones listed, almost 85% are singletons. The length of the CDR3 is 15 residues. Germline V gene data show CDR1 as SGHVS and CDR2 as FNYEAQ. V lost 0 bases, J lost 5 bases, and 10 bases lay in between. This chain uses TRBV7-6 with TRBJ2-2, with D tentatively TRBD1 (5 bases). Specimen: peripheral blood. The sequence came from a woman aged 70-85 years with active COVID-19. CDR3 sequence (DNA): TGTGCCAGCAGCTTAGCGCAGGGAACAACCGGGGAGCTGTTTTTT. This translates into CASSLAQGTTGELFF.